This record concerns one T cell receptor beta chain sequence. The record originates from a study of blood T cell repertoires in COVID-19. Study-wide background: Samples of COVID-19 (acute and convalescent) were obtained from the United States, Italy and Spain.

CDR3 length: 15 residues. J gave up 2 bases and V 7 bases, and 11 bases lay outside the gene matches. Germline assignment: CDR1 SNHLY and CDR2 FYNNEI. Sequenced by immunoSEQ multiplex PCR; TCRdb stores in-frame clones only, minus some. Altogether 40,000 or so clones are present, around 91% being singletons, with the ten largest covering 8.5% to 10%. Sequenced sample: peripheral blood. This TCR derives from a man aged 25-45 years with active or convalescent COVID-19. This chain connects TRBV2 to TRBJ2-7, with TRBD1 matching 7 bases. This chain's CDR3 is CASKFAQGVAYEQYF. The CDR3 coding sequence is TGTGCCAGCAAGTTCGCTCAGGGGGTCGCCTACGAGCAGTACTTC.